This record concerns one T cell receptor (beta chain) sequence. What this receptor recognizes is not known. Within one base of it there is no much larger clone, and no base qualities were kept. The trim is 2 bases for V and 4 bases for J, with a gap of 18 bases between the germline ends. CDR1 and CDR2 (SGHRS, YFSETQ) derive from the germline V gene. CDR3 length: 16 amino acids, cysteine to phenylalanine. Only CDR3 DNA is held: 48 bases, read in frame from base 1. Enrolling through a virtual design, the prospective study's participants ranged in age from roughly 18 to 100 years and lived across some 22 United States geographic areas. To assign participants to cohorts, the prospective study relied on clinical history that participants themselves reported in a screening survey and a study questionnaire. Recovered participants in ImmuneRACE Cohort 3 were defined as having two consecutive negative NP/OP PCR tests, clearance from a healthcare professional, or resolution of symptoms. In the prospective study, whole blood, serum and a nasopharyngeal or oropharyngeal swab were collected from each participant by mobile phlebotomists. Prospective study participants could optionally give additional blood draws and questionnaires over an approximately 2-month period. Blood samples from the prospective study were shipped frozen or at room temperature prior to DNA extraction.

TCRbeta CDR3 regions were amplified from genomic DNA by means of the immunoSEQ Assay, a bias-controlled multiplex PCR. Per the source publication's procedure: The number of nucleated cells in each sample was estimated by amplification of reference gene primers within the assay. To quantify the absolute abundance of each unique TCRbeta CDR3 rearrangement, sequence reads were collapsed and filtered. For each sample, productive Simpson clonality was calculated by taking the square root of Simpson's diversity index across productive rearrangements. Held by TCRdb, this immuneACCESS table contains in-frame sequences only and omits some clones. Under half of the omission traces to an unresolved V gene where checked; the cause of the rest is unknown. Clone size and the V and J calls come from that table; the DNA yielded D and trimming. The sample table lists approximately 200,000 clones, about nine tenths of them with a count of one. The ten largest clonotypes hold approximately 2% of the sample.

The data were taken from a study of blood T cell repertoires in COVID-19 (dated by TCRdb to the early 2020s). In the study overall: Collaborator samples came from the United States, Italy and Spain and covered acute and convalescent phases of COVID-19. The material from the prospective study consisted of cDNA or gDNA derived from T cells, B-cell-depleted T cells, or PBMCs. Nearly every sample came with metadata listing a de-identified subject ID, COVID-19 status, age in years and sex. Samples came from the ongoing ImmuneRACE study (first 160 participants) plus 1,254 subjects from 6 global collaborators. The repertoires were released in a freely available public database meant as a resource for research on the immune response to SARS-CoV-2. Where available, HLA class I and class II types were taken from metadata supplied by the sample provider and were not determined by assay-based typing. The dataset comprised deeply sampled blood TCRbeta repertoires from subjects exposed to, actively infected with, or recovered from COVID-19.

Results the study describes overall, beyond this receptor: The quantity of clinical and demographic metadata differed by source and by participant and was supplied without curation.

The V and J segments used are TRBV5-1 and TRBJ1-1; D gene: possibly TRBD1, on 6 matching bases. Sequenced: PBMCs or T cells enriched from blood (not recorded which). The TCR originated in a woman in her thirties who had recovered from COVID-19. The CDR3 in this case is CASSLQGSSLGTEAFF. The DNA sequence is as follows: TGCGCCAGCAGCTTACAGGGAAGTAGTCTTGGCACTGAAGCTTTCTTT.